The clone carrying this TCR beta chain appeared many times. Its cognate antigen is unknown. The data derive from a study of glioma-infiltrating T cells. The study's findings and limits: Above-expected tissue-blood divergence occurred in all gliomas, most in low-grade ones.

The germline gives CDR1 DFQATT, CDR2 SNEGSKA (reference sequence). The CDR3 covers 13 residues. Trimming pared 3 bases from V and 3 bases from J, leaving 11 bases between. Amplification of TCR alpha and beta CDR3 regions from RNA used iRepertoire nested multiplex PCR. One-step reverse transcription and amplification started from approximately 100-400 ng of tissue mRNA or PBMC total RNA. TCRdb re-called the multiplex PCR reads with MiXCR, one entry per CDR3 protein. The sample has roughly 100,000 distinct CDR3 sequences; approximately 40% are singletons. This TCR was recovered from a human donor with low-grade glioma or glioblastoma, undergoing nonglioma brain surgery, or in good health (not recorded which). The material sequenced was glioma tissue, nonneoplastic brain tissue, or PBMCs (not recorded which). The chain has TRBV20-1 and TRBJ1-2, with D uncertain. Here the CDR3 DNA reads TGCAGTGCTAGCGGCAGGACCCACTATGGCTACACCTTC. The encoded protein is CSASGRTHYGYTF.